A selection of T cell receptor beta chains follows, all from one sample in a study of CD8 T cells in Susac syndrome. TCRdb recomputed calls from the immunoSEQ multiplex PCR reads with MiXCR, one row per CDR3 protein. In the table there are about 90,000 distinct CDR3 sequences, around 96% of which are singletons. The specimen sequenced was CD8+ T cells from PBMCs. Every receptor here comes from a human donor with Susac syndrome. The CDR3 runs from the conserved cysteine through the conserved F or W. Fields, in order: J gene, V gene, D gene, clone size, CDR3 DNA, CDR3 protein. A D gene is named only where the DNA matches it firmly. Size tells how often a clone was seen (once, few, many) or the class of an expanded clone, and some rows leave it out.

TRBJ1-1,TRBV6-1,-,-,TGTGCCAGCAGGCTACTACTACCCTCGATGAACACTGAAGCTTTCTTT,CASRLLLPSMNTEAFF
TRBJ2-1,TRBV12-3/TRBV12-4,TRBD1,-,TGTGCCAGCAGCCCGACAGGGAAGGGCTACAATGAGCAGTTCTTC,CASSPTGKGYNEQFF
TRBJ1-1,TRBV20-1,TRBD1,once,TGCAGTGCTGCCCAGGGGGGGTTCGAGAACACTGAAGCTTTCTTT,CSAAQGGFENTEAFF
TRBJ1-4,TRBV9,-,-,TGTGCCAGCAGCGCATCCTCAGGGAATGAAAAACTGTTTTTT,CASSASSGNEKLFF
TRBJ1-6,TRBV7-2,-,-,TGTGCCAGCAGCCCCCCCCCTTGGACCTCTAATTCACCCCTCCACTTT,CASSPPPWTSNSPLHF
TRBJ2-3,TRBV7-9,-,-,TGTGCCAGCAGCGACCCGGGCATCACGGATACGCAGTATTTT,CASSDPGITDTQYF
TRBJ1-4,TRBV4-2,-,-,TGTGCCAGCAGCCCCCTGGGGGAACTGGAAAAACTGTTTTTT,CASSPLGELEKLFF
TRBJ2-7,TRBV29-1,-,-,TGCAGCGTTGAAGGTAGAGGGGTAGGGGTAGGAGAGCAGTACTTC,CSVEGRGVGVGEQYF
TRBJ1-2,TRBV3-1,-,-,TGTGCCAGCAGCCAAGATGTGTCGGCGGGCGGCTACACCTTC,CASSQDVSAGGYTF
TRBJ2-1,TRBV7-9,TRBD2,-,TGTGCCAGCAGCTACATTAGCGGGGGGGCCGGTGAGCAGTTCTTC,CASSYISGGAGEQFF
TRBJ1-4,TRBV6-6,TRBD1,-,TGTGCCAGCAGCAACCCGGGACAGGGAAAACTGTTTTTT,CASSNPGQGKLFF
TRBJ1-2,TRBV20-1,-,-,TGCAGTGCTTATACAGGAGCTAACTATGGCTACACCTTC,CSAYTGANYGYTF
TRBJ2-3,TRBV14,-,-,TGTGCCAGCAGCCTCAAATCGGACCTAACAGATACGCAGTATTTT,CASSLKSDLTDTQYF
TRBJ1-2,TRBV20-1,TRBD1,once,TGCAGTGCTAGTATTCAGGGAGAGGGGGCGCTGGACTATGGCTACACCTTC,CSASIQGEGALDYGYTF
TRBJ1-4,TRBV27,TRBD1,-,TGTGCCAGCGGGCGACAGGGGACAAATGAAAAACTGTTTTTT,CASGRQGTNEKLFF
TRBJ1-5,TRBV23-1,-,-,TGCGCCAGCACCACTGGTGGTCCTGCAAATAGCAATCAGCCCCAGCATTTT,CASTTGGPANSNQPQHF
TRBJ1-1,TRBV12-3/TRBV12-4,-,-,TGTGCCAGCAGTGAGGAAAGCTTGAACACTGAAGCTTTCTTT,CASSEESLNTEAFF
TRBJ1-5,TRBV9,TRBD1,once,TGTGCCAGCAGCGTAGAGGGACAGGGGCAGCCCCAGCATTTT,CASSVEGQGQPQHF
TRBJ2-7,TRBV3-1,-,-,TGTGCCAGCAGCCAAGAAGGCGGCGTCTACTACGAGCAGTACTTC,CASSQEGGVYYEQYF
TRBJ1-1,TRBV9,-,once,TGTGCCAGCAGCCAAGGACCGGCCACTGAAGCTTTCTTT,CASSQGPATEAFF
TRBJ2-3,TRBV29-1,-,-,TGCAGCGTTGCGGGCAGGCCCCCCACAGATACGCAGTATTTT,CSVAGRPPTDTQYF
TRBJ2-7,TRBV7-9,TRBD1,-,TGTGCCAGCAGCCACACCGGGACAGCCAACTACGAGCAGTACTTC,CASSHTGTANYEQYF
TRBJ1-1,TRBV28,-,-,TGTGCCAGCAGGCCCGGCACGGAGGGTAAAGCTTTCTTT,CASRPGTEGKAFF
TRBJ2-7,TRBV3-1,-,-,TGTGCCAGCAGCCAAGCCTGGGCAGGAGACGAGCAGTACTTC,CASSQAWAGDEQYF
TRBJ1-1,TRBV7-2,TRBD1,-,TGTGCCAGCAGGCATCCTGATACAGGGGGAGGCACTGAAGCTTTCTTT,CASRHPDTGGGTEAFF
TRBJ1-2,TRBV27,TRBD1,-,TGTGCCAGCAGTTTCGGACAGGGGAACTATGGCTACACCTTC,CASSFGQGNYGYTF
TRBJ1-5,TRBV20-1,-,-,TGCAGTGCCTGGACAGATAGCAATCAGCCCCAGCATTTT,CSAWTDSNQPQHF
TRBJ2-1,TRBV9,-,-,TGTGCCAGCAGCGTTGAAGGGGTGGGGTTCTTC,CASSVEGVGFF
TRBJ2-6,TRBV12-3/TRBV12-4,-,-,TGTGCCAGCCCCTCTGGGGCCAACGTCCTGACTTTC,CASPSGANVLTF
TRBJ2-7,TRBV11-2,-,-,TGTGCCAGCAGCTTAGATCTTGGGCGGGGTAAGCAGTACTTC,CASSLDLGRGKQYF
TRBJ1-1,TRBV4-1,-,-,TGCGCCAGCAGCCCACCAGGGTTCGCTGAAGCTTTCTTT,CASSPPGFAEAFF
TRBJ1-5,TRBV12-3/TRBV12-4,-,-,TGTGCCAGCAGCCAACAGGGATTCGGCAATCAGCCCCAGCATTTT,CASSQQGFGNQPQHF
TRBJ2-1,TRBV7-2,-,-,TGTGCCAGCAGCTTAGCACGACGGATTAGCTCCTACAATGAGCAGTTCTTC,CASSLARRISSYNEQFF
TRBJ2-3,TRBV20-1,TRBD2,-,TGCAGTGCCTCTCCACTAGCGGGTATCACAGATACGCAGTATTTT,CSASPLAGITDTQYF
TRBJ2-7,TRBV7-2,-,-,TGTGCCAGCAGCCACGGGGGGCCTTACGAGCAGTACTTC,CASSHGGPYEQYF
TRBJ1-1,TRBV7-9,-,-,TGTGCCAGCAGCGCCGGACAGCCAGGGAACACTGAAGCTTTCTTT,CASSAGQPGNTEAFF
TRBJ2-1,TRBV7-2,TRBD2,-,TGTGCCAGCACCCTAGATAGCGGGGGGGCTAGTGAGCAGTTCTTC,CASTLDSGGASEQFF
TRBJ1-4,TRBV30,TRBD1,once,TGTGCCTGTGCCCTACAGGGGGCGGAAGAAAAACTGTTTTTT,CACALQGAEEKLFF
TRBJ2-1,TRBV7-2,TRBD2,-,TGTGCCAGCAGCTCTGTGACTAGCGGGGGGCCCTATGAGCAGTTCTTC,CASSSVTSGGPYEQFF
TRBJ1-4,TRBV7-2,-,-,TGTGCCAGCAGCCAGAGTTGGACGTTTCGGGATAATGAAAAACTGTTTTTT,CASSQSWTFRDNEKLFF
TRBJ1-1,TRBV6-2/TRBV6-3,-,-,TGTGCCAGCAGTTATAGTGCTCAGCGAGCTTTCTTT,CASSYSAQRAFF
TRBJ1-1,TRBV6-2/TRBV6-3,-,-,TGTGCCAGCAGTTACGTCCGTTACACTGAAGCTTTCTTT,CASSYVRYTEAFF
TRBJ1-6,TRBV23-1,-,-,TGCGCCCCGCGGGAACCGGGGAACTTT,CAPREPGNF
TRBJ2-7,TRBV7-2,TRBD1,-,TGTGCCAGCAGCTTCGTTCCGGGACAGCCCCGGGAGCAGTACTTC,CASSFVPGQPREQYF
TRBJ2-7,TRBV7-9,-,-,TGTGCCAGCAGCTCTCCAGGGGGGTCCTACGAGCAGTACTTC,CASSSPGGSYEQYF
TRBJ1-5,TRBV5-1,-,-,TGCGCCAGCAGCCCCGGGTCCGAGGGACAGCCCCAGCATTTT,CASSPGSEGQPQHF
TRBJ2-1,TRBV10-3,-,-,TGTGCCATCAGTGGCCTAGGTAGCGGTGAGCAGTTCTTC,CAISGLGSGEQFF
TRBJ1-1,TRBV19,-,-,TGTGCCAGTAGTAGGGTCGGGGGGAACACTGAAGCTTTCTTT,CASSRVGGNTEAFF
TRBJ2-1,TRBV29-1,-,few,TGCAGCGTTGAAGCCGGGAGCATTAGGAATGAGCAGTTCTTC,CSVEAGSIRNEQFF
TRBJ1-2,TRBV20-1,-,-,TGCAGTGCTAGAGATCAACTAGCCGGCTACACCTTC,CSARDQLAGYTF
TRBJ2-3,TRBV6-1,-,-,TGTGCCAGCAGTGAGTCCCGGGGGCGCGCAGATACGCAGTATTTT,CASSESRGRADTQYF
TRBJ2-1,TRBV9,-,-,TGTGCCAGCAGCGCCTTATCCTACAATGAGCAGTTCTTC,CASSALSYNEQFF